The clone carrying this T cell receptor beta chain has only a few counts. As yet, its antigen is unknown. This sample is part of a study of cytomegalovirus exposure and HLA in healthy donors. Study-level results: According to a subsequent analysis, TCR clusters identified in the first cohort showed a tendency to co-occur across the roughly 120 validation repertoires.

Clones were read by immunoSEQ multiplex PCR, and TCRdb kept only the in-frame ones, dropping some. The sample lists roughly 200,000 clones; 81% were seen once. CDR3 size: 13 residues. Germline loops: CDR1 LNHDA, CDR2 SQIVND (reference sequence). Germline trimming cut 5 bases from V and 5 bases from J; bases unmatched to any gene: 3. The rearrangement joins TRBV19 to TRBJ1-1, with 9 bases fitting TRBD1. Sequenced material: PBMCs. The source is a woman aged 25 to 39 in good health and CMV-seronegative. This CDR3 is CASSRDRVTEAFF. CDR3 DNA sequence: TGTGCCAGTAGTCGGGACAGGGTAACTGAAGCTTTCTTT.